These 4 T cell receptor beta chains were all obtained from the same sample, sequenced in a study of shared clonotypes between healthy human individuals. Profiling relied on immunoSEQ multiplex PCR, and the TCRdb table lists in-frame clones only, not all of them. The repertoire holds approximately 2.5 million clones, with roughly 93% as singletons. Specimen: naive CD4+ T cells from PBMCs. Subset defined: CD45RA+ positively selected. The receptors were gathered from a young man in good health. Some clones in this sample may be carry-over from other donors' samples.

This rearrangement joins TRBV19 to TRBJ1-1, with a possible D match to TRBD1 (5 bases). V was clipped by 6 bases and J by 5 bases, with 19 bases between them. The CDR3 extends over 15 amino acids. CDR1 is LNHDA, CDR2 SQIVND, per germline (reference sequence). CDR3 nucleotides: TGTGCCAGTAGCACCAACATCAGGGTAAGGACTGAAGCTTTCTTT. The encoded protein is CASSTNIRVRTEAFF.

This rearrangement joins TRBV11-3 to TRBJ2-1; the match to TRBD2 covers 8 bases. V lost 7 bases and J lost 1; bases outside the gene matches: 9. Per germline, CDR1 SGHNT and CDR2 YENEEA. This CDR3 comprises 16 residues. In DNA form, the CDR3 reads TGTGCCAGCACCCGCGGGGGGAGCCGATCCTACAATGAGCAGTTCTTC. It encodes CASTRGGSRSYNEQFF.

The chain has TRBV7-9 and TRBJ1-1; TRBD1 is a possible D gene (5 bases). The CDR3 is 13 amino acids. CDR1 SEHNR and CDR2 FQNEAQ come from the germline V gene (reference sequence). Deletions cut 5 bases from V and 1 base from J, with 8 bases between. The CDR3: CASSNQGNTEAFF. The CDR3 coding sequence is TGTGCCAGCAGCAACCAGGGGAACACTGAAGCTTTCTTT.

CDR3 amino acids: CASRTDTGELFF. The DNA of the CDR3 is TGCGCCAGCAGAACCGACACCGGGGAGCTGTTTTTT. The chain has TRBV5-1 and TRBJ2-2; D unresolved. This CDR3 is 12 amino acids long. V was pared by 5 bases and J by 3 bases, with 5 bases between. Looked up from germline, CDR1 is SGHRS and CDR2 is YFSETQ. Filled out from reference TRBV5-1 and TRBJ2-2, the complete variable domain reads KAGVTQTPRYLIKTRGQQVTLSCSPISGHRSVSWYQQTPGQGLQFLFEYFSETQRNKGNFPGRFSGRQFSNSRSEMNVSTLELGDSALYLCASRTDTGELFFGEGSRLTVL.